One and the same sample provided the 17 T cell receptor beta chains below, sequenced in a study of blood T cell repertoires in COVID-19. The data were produced by immunoSEQ multiplex PCR, yet TCRdb's version contains in-frame clones alone and is incomplete. The sample has around 260,000 clones; approximately 93% are singletons. Material for sequencing was peripheral blood. The origin of the receptors is a woman between 25 and 40 years old with COVID-19, enrolled during active disease.

This chain joins TRBV5-4 and TRBJ2-1; the match to TRBD1 covers 7 bases. CDR3 length: 15 residues. Germline CDR1 and CDR2: SGHNT and YYREEE (reference sequence). Trimming at V came to 4 bases and at J to 6 bases, leaving 10 bases not matched to a gene. The CDR3 sequence is CASSPTGPGSNEQFF. Here the CDR3 DNA reads TGTGCCAGCAGCCCGACAGGGCCGGGGAGCAATGAGCAGTTCTTC.

The rearrangement joins TRBV5-6 to TRBJ2-2; D may be TRBD1 (6 bases). Germline lookup yields CDR1 SGHDT and CDR2 YYEEEE. V shed 3 bases and J shed 4 bases, with 19 bases lying between them. The CDR3 extends over 17 amino acids. In DNA, the CDR3 is TGTGCCAGCAGCTCATTACCCCAGGGGCACGGCACCGGGGAGCTGTTTTTT. Translated: CASSSLPQGHGTGELFF.

The chain joins TRBV3-1 (or the pseudogene TRBV3-2) to TRBJ2-1; D may be TRBD2 (5 bases). Germline V gives CDR1 LGHDT, CDR2 YNNKEL (reference sequence). The CDR3 spans 17 residues. Trimming pared 0 bases from V and 2 bases from J, leaving 14 bases between. The CDR3 loop reads CASSQDLGSGTYNEQFF. In DNA form, the CDR3 reads TGTGCCAGCAGCCAAGACCTGGGGAGTGGAACCTACAATGAGCAGTTCTTC.

This chain links TRBV6-5 with TRBJ1-1, with D hard to call. The CDR3 runs to 11 residues. Trimming shortened V by 8 bases and J by 3 bases, and 7 bases separated the two germline ends. The V gene's germline CDR1 is MNHEY and CDR2 SVGAGI. The CDR3 protein is CASAHYTEAFF. CDR3 bases: TGTGCCAGCGCACATTACACTGAAGCTTTCTTT.

The V and J genes are TRBV5-1 and TRBJ1-6; maybe TRBD1 (5 bases). Germline CDR1 reads SGHRS; CDR2 reads YFSETQ. CDR3 size: 16 residues. The germline V and J ends were trimmed by 0 bases and 9 bases, with 16 bases remaining between them. The CDR3 protein is CASSLVSTAGSSPLHF. CDR3 sequence (DNA): TGCGCCAGCAGCTTGGTATCGACAGCCGGGAGTTCACCCCTCCACTTT. Full variable domain (outside the CDR3, taken from reference TRBV5-1 and TRBJ1-6): KAGVTQTPRYLIKTRGQQVTLSCSPISGHRSVSWYQQTPGQGLQFLFEYFSETQRNKGNFPGRFSGRQFSNSRSEMNVSTLELGDSALYLCASSLVSTAGSSPLHFGNGTRLTVT.

The chain carries TRBV7-3 and TRBJ2-1, with 9 bases aligning to TRBD1. J gave up 7 bases and V 5 bases, and 9 bases lay outside the gene matches. The V gene's germline CDR1 is SGHTA and CDR2 FQGTGA. The length of the CDR3 is 15 residues. In DNA form, the CDR3 reads TGTGCCAGCAGCGCAAGGGGACAGGGAACAAATGAGCAGTTCTTC. Translating it yields CASSARGQGTNEQFF.

The chain has TRBV5-1 and TRBJ1-1, with D possibly TRBD1 on 6 matching bases. Between the trimmed V and J ends, which lost 4 bases and 0 bases, there was a span of 16 bases. In germline, CDR1 is SGHRS, CDR2 YFSETQ. This CDR3 has 16 amino acids. The CDR3 spells CASSKGQNSMNTEAFF. In DNA, the CDR3 is TGCGCCAGCAGCAAAGGACAGAATAGCATGAACACTGAAGCTTTCTTT.

The V gene is TRBV9, the J gene TRBJ2-3; TRBD1 agrees at 9 bases. Germline-derived CDR1 and CDR2 are SGDLS and YYNGEE. This CDR3 contains 16 residues. Unmatched junction bases numbered 8, after V lost 0 bases and J lost 6 bases. The CDR3 here is CASSVEGQGWGDTQYF. CDR3 sequence (DNA): TGTGCCAGCAGCGTAGAGGGACAGGGTTGGGGGGATACGCAGTATTTT.

The chain uses TRBV19 and TRBJ1-5; 7 bases line up with TRBD1. Germline assignment: CDR1 LNHDA and CDR2 SQIVND (reference sequence). V shed 5 bases and J 3 bases; nucleotides not matched to a gene: 10. The CDR3 is 16 residues long. CDR3 protein: CASSSPTGNTNQPQHF. CDR3 DNA sequence: TGTGCCAGTAGTTCCCCGACAGGGAACACCAATCAGCCCCAGCATTTT.

The chain has TRBV14 and TRBJ1-2; TRBD1 might be the D (5 bases). The germline V gene has CDR1 SGHDN and CDR2 FVKESK. The length of the CDR3 is 14 residues. The V and J ends lost 2 bases and 7 bases respectively, with 14 bases between them. The chain's CDR3 is CASSQTGDRGGYTF. In DNA form, the CDR3 reads TGTGCCAGCAGCCAAACAGGTGATCGTGGTGGCTACACCTTC.

This CDR3 is CASSFGQASNQPQHF. For the CDR3, the DNA is TGTGCCAGCAGTTTCGGACAGGCTAGCAATCAGCCCCAGCATTTT. The chain has TRBV27 and TRBJ1-5; 7 bases match TRBD1. The CDR3 totals 15 residues. V dropped 3 bases and J dropped 0; count of bases not matched to a gene: 2. Germline CDR1 reads MNHEY; CDR2 reads SMNVEV (reference sequence).

This chain joins TRBV30 and TRBJ2-5; 8 nucleotides match TRBD2. CDR1 GTSNPN and CDR2 SVGIG come from the germline V gene (reference sequence). With V trimmed by 4 bases and J by 5 bases, 12 bases remained unmatched. This CDR3 spans 15 amino acids. This chain's CDR3 is CAWKGSASGFETQYF. The CDR3 DNA reads as TGTGCCTGGAAAGGGTCGGCTAGCGGGTTCGAGACCCAGTACTTC. The whole variable domain, filled in from reference TRBV30 and TRBJ2-5, reads SQTIHQWPATLVQPVGSPLSLECTVEGTSNPNLYWYRQAAGRGLQLLFYSVGIGQISSEVPQNLSASRPQDRQFILSSKKLLLSDSGFYLCAWKGSASGFETQYFGPGTRLLVL.

This clone was found once. The chain uses TRBV4-1 and TRBJ2-7; 9 bases align to TRBD2. The germline CDR1 and CDR2 sequences are MGHRA and YSYEKL. V trimming: 0 bases; J trimming: 3 bases; junction bases outside the gene matches: 9. There are 17 residues in the CDR3. The CDR3 nucleotides read TGCGCCAGCAGCCAAGATTCAGCGAGACTAGCGGACTACGAGCAGTACTTC. This encodes CASSQDSARLADYEQYF.

The CDR3 bases are TGTGCCAGCAGCGTAGGAGGACAGGGTGGGCAGCCCCAGCATTTT. Encoded protein: CASSVGGQGGQPQHF. The chain combines TRBV9 with TRBJ1-5, with 8 nucleotides matching TRBD1. Germline V CDR1 and CDR2: SGDLS, YYNGEE. The CDR3 consists of 15 residues. After removal of 0 bases from V and 7 bases from J, the junction contained 6 bases not matched to a gene.

The chain carries TRBV27 and TRBJ2-1, with 7 bases identical to TRBD1. The CDR3 sequence is 14 residues long. Germline V CDR1 and CDR2: MNHEY, SMNVEV (reference sequence). V lost 8 bases and J lost 5; bases outside the gene matches: 9. The CDR3 DNA is TGTGCCAGCGGTCCAATGGGACAGCACAATGAGCAGTTCTTC. Translating gives CASGPMGQHNEQFF.

This clone came up once. J is TRBJ2-2 and V is TRBV7-9; D may be TRBD1 (6 bases). The CDR3 runs 13 residues. From germline, CDR1 is SEHNR and CDR2 FQNEAQ (reference sequence). V lost 6 bases to trimming and J lost 6 bases, with 11 bases between them. As DNA, the CDR3 is TGTGCCAGCAGACACAGGGTTGCCGGGGAGCTGTTTTTT. Its protein is CASRHRVAGELFF. Supplemented by reference TRBV7-9 and TRBJ2-2, the full variable domain reads DTGVSQNPRHKITKRGQNVTFRCDPISEHNRLYWYRQTLGQGPEFLTYFQNEAQLEKSRLLSDRFSAERPKGSFSTLEIQRTEQGDSAMYLCASRHRVAGELFFGEGSRLTVL.

The chain couples TRBV14 to TRBJ2-5; 7 bases are shared with TRBD2. Looked up from germline, CDR1 is SGHDN and CDR2 is FVKESK. The V segment lost 1 base and the J segment 5 bases; nucleotides outside the gene matches: 10. The CDR3 totals 16 residues. The chain's CDR3 is CASSQVGGILGETQYF. The CDR3 DNA is TGTGCCAGCAGCCAAGTCGGGGGGATCCTGGGGGAGACCCAGTACTTC. Combining the CDR3 with reference TRBV14 and TRBJ2-5 gives the whole variable domain EAGVTQFPSHSVIEKGQTVTLRCDPISGHDNLYWYRRVMGKEIKFLLHFVKESKQDESGMPNNRFLAERTGGTYSTLKVQPAELEDSGVYFCASSQVGGILGETQYFGPGTRLLVL.